These T cell receptor beta chains were read from a single sample in a study of blood T cell repertoires in COVID-19. Measured with immunoSEQ multiplex PCR; TCRdb has only the in-frame clones, and not every one. Here the sample spans about 90,000 clones, approximately 83% being singletons. The sequenced sample was peripheral blood. All receptors derive from a woman of 80 years or more with active or convalescent COVID-19. Each CDR3 is given with its conserved first and last residue. The order of the fields is J gene, D gene, clone size, V gene, CDR3 protein, CDR3 DNA. A D gene is named only where the DNA matches it firmly. Rows may omit the clone size; those that give it use once, few, many or a size class.

j_gene: TRBJ1-4; d_gene: TRBD1; abundance: .; v_gene: TRBV5-4; CDR3aa: CASSERRGQYEKLFF; CDR3nt: TGTGCCAGCAGCGAACGGCGGGGACAGTACGAAAAACTGTTTTTT
j_gene: TRBJ2-1; d_gene: TRBD1; abundance: once; v_gene: TRBV5-1; CDR3aa: CASSPGQGALNEQFF; CDR3nt: TGCGCCAGCAGCCCAGGACAGGGGGCCCTAAATGAGCAGTTCTTC
j_gene: TRBJ2-7; d_gene: .; abundance: .; v_gene: TRBV11-3; CDR3aa: CASSPGTAASYEQYF; CDR3nt: TGTGCCAGCAGCCCCGGGACTGCGGCTTCCTACGAGCAGTACTTC
j_gene: TRBJ2-3; d_gene: .; abundance: .; v_gene: TRBV6-1; CDR3aa: CASSEETGGPIDTQYF; CDR3nt: TGTGCCAGCAGTGAAGAGACGGGGGGCCCGATAGATACGCAGTATTTT
j_gene: TRBJ2-5; d_gene: .; abundance: .; v_gene: TRBV28; CDR3aa: CASSLGVEGEETQYF; CDR3nt: TGTGCCAGCAGCCTGGGGGTGGAGGGAGAGGAGACCCAGTACTTC
j_gene: TRBJ2-6; d_gene: .; abundance: once; v_gene: TRBV28; CDR3aa: CASSLYGATGANVLTF; CDR3nt: TGTGCCAGCAGTTTATATGGGGCCACTGGGGCCAACGTCCTGACTTTC
j_gene: TRBJ2-3; d_gene: .; abundance: .; v_gene: TRBV5-6; CDR3aa: CASSDRDSSVTDTQYF; CDR3nt: TGTGCCAGCAGCGACCGGGACTCATCTGTCACAGATACGCAGTATTTT
j_gene: TRBJ2-7; d_gene: TRBD2; abundance: .; v_gene: TRBV7-2; CDR3aa: CASSPGTSGGIYEQYF; CDR3nt: TGTGCCAGCAGCCCTGGGACTAGCGGGGGTATCTACGAGCAGTACTTC
j_gene: TRBJ2-6; d_gene: TRBD1; abundance: .; v_gene: TRBV18; CDR3aa: CASSRDRVSGANVLTF; CDR3nt: TGTGCCAGCTCACGCGACAGGGTTTCTGGGGCCAACGTCCTGACTTTC
j_gene: TRBJ1-1; d_gene: .; abundance: .; v_gene: TRBV3-1/TRBV3-2; CDR3aa: CASSPPQGGRAFF; CDR3nt: TGTGCCAGCAGCCCTCCTCAGGGAGGCCGAGCTTTCTTT
j_gene: TRBJ1-4; d_gene: .; abundance: .; v_gene: TRBV2; CDR3aa: CASRPGTDPREKLFF; CDR3nt: TGTGCCAGCAGGCCCGGGACTGATCCTCGTGAAAAACTGTTTTTT
j_gene: TRBJ2-3; d_gene: TRBD2; abundance: .; v_gene: TRBV6-6; CDR3aa: CASSYRAGGTDTQYF; CDR3nt: TGTGCCAGCAGTTACCGAGCGGGAGGCACAGATACGCAGTATTTT
j_gene: TRBJ1-4; d_gene: .; abundance: .; v_gene: TRBV7-9; CDR3aa: CASSLAFTSNEKLFF; CDR3nt: TGTGCCAGCAGCTTAGCGTTTACAAGTAATGAAAAACTGTTTTTT
j_gene: TRBJ2-7; d_gene: .; abundance: .; v_gene: TRBV2; CDR3aa: CASGAFDPRWGEQYF; CDR3nt: TGTGCCAGCGGGGCCTTTGACCCCCGCTGGGGCGAGCAGTACTTC
j_gene: TRBJ1-2; d_gene: TRBD1; abundance: .; v_gene: TRBV7-3; CDR3aa: CASSLNGQGRISYGYTF; CDR3nt: TGTGCCAGCAGCTTAAACGGACAGGGCCGGATTTCCTATGGCTACACCTTC
j_gene: TRBJ1-2; d_gene: .; abundance: .; v_gene: TRBV3-1/TRBV3-2; CDR3aa: CASSQRTVEGYGYTF; CDR3nt: TGTGCCAGCAGCCAAAGAACGGTCGAGGGCTATGGCTACACCTTC
j_gene: TRBJ1-4; d_gene: TRBD1; abundance: .; v_gene: TRBV5-4; CDR3aa: CASSYGQASNEKLFF; CDR3nt: TGTGCCAGCAGCTACGGACAGGCGTCTAATGAAAAACTGTTTTTT
j_gene: TRBJ1-6; d_gene: .; abundance: once; v_gene: TRBV7-9; CDR3aa: CASSRGQSSYNSPLHF; CDR3nt: TGTGCCAGCAGCCGCGGACAGAGCTCCTATAATTCACCCCTCCACTTT
j_gene: TRBJ2-2; d_gene: .; abundance: .; v_gene: TRBV2; CDR3aa: CASASGGRELFF; CDR3nt: TGTGCCAGCGCCAGTGGGGGCAGGGAGCTGTTTTTT
j_gene: TRBJ1-1; d_gene: .; abundance: .; v_gene: TRBV2; CDR3aa: CASSEFGGDTEAFF; CDR3nt: TGTGCCAGCAGTGAGTTTGGGGGGGACACTGAAGCTTTCTTT
j_gene: TRBJ2-3; d_gene: .; abundance: .; v_gene: TRBV7-3; CDR3aa: CASSLMPAGRGTDTQYF; CDR3nt: TGTGCCAGCAGCTTAATGCCTGCGGGGAGAGGAACAGATACGCAGTATTTT
j_gene: TRBJ2-3; d_gene: TRBD2; abundance: few; v_gene: TRBV4-3; CDR3aa: CASSSRTGTSGADTQYF; CDR3nt: TGCGCCAGCAGCTCCCGAACCGGGACTAGCGGGGCAGATACGCAGTATTTT
j_gene: TRBJ2-5; d_gene: .; abundance: .; v_gene: TRBV2; CDR3aa: CASRAGTQETQYF; CDR3nt: TGTGCCAGCAGGGCGGGTACCCAAGAGACCCAGTACTTC
j_gene: TRBJ2-2; d_gene: TRBD2; abundance: once; v_gene: TRBV7-2; CDR3aa: CASSLVGTSGGVYTGELFF; CDR3nt: TGTGCCAGCAGCTTAGTTGGGACTAGCGGGGGGGTTTACACCGGGGAGCTGTTTTTT
j_gene: TRBJ1-5; d_gene: TRBD1; abundance: .; v_gene: TRBV4-2; CDR3aa: CASSQGQGAQPQHF; CDR3nt: TGTGCCAGCAGCCAAGGACAGGGGGCACAGCCCCAGCATTTT
j_gene: TRBJ1-2; d_gene: .; abundance: .; v_gene: TRBV3-1/TRBV3-2; CDR3aa: CASSQGTTPGGYTF; CDR3nt: TGTGCCAGCAGCCAAGGGACAACCCCAGGGGGCTACACCTTC
j_gene: TRBJ2-5; d_gene: TRBD2; abundance: .; v_gene: TRBV13; CDR3aa: CASSFYLAGGNQETQYF; CDR3nt: TGTGCCAGCAGCTTTTATCTAGCGGGGGGGAATCAAGAGACCCAGTACTTC
j_gene: TRBJ2-3; d_gene: .; abundance: .; v_gene: TRBV5-1; CDR3aa: CASSLGGRDTDTQYF; CDR3nt: TGCGCCAGCAGCTTGGGGGGCAGGGATACAGATACGCAGTATTTT
j_gene: TRBJ2-1; d_gene: TRBD1; abundance: few; v_gene: TRBV18; CDR3aa: CASSPRDRGLFNEQFF; CDR3nt: TGTGCCAGCTCTCCCCGGGACAGGGGACTTTTCAATGAGCAGTTCTTC
j_gene: TRBJ1-4; d_gene: TRBD1; abundance: .; v_gene: TRBV6-5; CDR3aa: CASSSTGGANEKLFF; CDR3nt: TGTGCCAGCAGCTCTACAGGGGGGGCTAATGAAAAACTGTTTTTT
j_gene: TRBJ1-5; d_gene: TRBD1; abundance: .; v_gene: TRBV19; CDR3aa: CASSIQAGGPPGQPQHF; CDR3nt: TGTGCCAGTAGTATCCAGGCAGGGGGCCCCCCGGGGCAGCCCCAGCATTTT
j_gene: TRBJ2-7; d_gene: TRBD2; abundance: .; v_gene: TRBV27; CDR3aa: CASSPWGLAGGLLNEQYF; CDR3nt: TGTGCCAGCAGTCCCTGGGGACTAGCGGGGGGGCTTCTGAACGAGCAGTACTTC
j_gene: TRBJ2-1; d_gene: TRBD2; abundance: once; v_gene: TRBV11-2; CDR3aa: CASSLRLAVKYEQFF; CDR3nt: TGTGCCAGCAGCTTACGACTAGCGGTAAAATATGAGCAGTTCTTC
j_gene: TRBJ1-5; d_gene: TRBD1; abundance: .; v_gene: TRBV5-6; CDR3aa: CASSLMGQGYQPQHF; CDR3nt: TGTGCCAGCAGCTTGATGGGACAGGGGTATCAGCCCCAGCATTTT
j_gene: TRBJ2-4; d_gene: TRBD2; abundance: .; v_gene: TRBV6-4; CDR3aa: CASRRGRIAKNIQYF; CDR3nt: TGTGCCAGCAGACGCGGGAGGATAGCCAAAAACATTCAGTACTTC
j_gene: TRBJ2-5; d_gene: TRBD2; abundance: few; v_gene: TRBV2; CDR3aa: CASSGLAGRGETQYF; CDR3nt: TGTGCCAGCAGTGGGTTAGCGGGGCGTGGGGAGACCCAGTACTTC
j_gene: TRBJ2-1; d_gene: .; abundance: .; v_gene: TRBV7-8; CDR3aa: CASGEVYNEQFF; CDR3nt: TGTGCCAGCGGCGAGGTCTACAATGAGCAGTTCTTC